A single sample gave rise to the 5 T cell receptor beta chains below, sequenced in a study of T cells in Graves' hyperthyroidism and ophthalmopathy. TCR beta CDR3 regions were amplified from RNA. The HTBI primer set was used in a first-round RT-PCR of the TCR CDR3. One entry per CDR3 protein, called by TCRdb with MiXCR from the multiplex PCR reads. In the table there are around 420,000 distinct CDR3 sequences, roughly 13% of which are singletons. The specimen sequenced was blood. The receptors shown here come from a woman in her late teens or twenties with Graves' hyperthyroidism.

This chain uses TRBV7-9 with TRBJ2-7; 9 positions match TRBD1. The CDR3 length is 14 residues. Per the germline V gene, CDR1 is SEHNR and CDR2 is FQNEAQ (reference sequence). J was trimmed by 5 bases and V by 5 bases; bases with no gene match: 7. The CDR3 nucleotides read TGTGCCAGCAGCCAGTCGACAGGGGGAGACGAGCAGTACTTC. Translated: CASSQSTGGDEQYF.

Concerning this clonotype itself: A much larger clone lies a single base off, so this may be a read error. V is TRBV6-2 or TRBV6-3 and J is TRBJ1-5, with 8 positions matching TRBD1. V shed 8 bases and J 0 bases; nucleotides not matched to a gene: 21. Germline V gene lookup returns CDR1 MNHEY and CDR2 SVGEGT. This CDR3 contains 20 residues. The chain's CDR3 is CASGSPTSQGEIHSNQPQHF. The CDR3, as DNA: TGTGCCAGCGGATCACCCACTTCACAGGGGGAAATACATAGCAATCAGCCCCAGCATTTT.

This clonotype was observed at least ten times. The V and J genes are TRBV2 and TRBJ2-7; D is possibly TRBD1 or TRBD2 (5 bases each). The V end lost 6 bases, the J end lost 6 bases, and 12 bases lay between the germline ends. CDR3 length: 12 amino acids. Germline V gene data show CDR1 as SNHLY and CDR2 as FYNNEI. The CDR3 spells CASSRVGGEQYF. The CDR3, as DNA: TGTGCCAGCAGCCGGGTTGGGGGCGAGCAGTACTTC.

This clonotype was recorded at least ten times. DNA of the CDR3: TGTGCCAGCAGCCAAGAATTGGGATCTAGCACAGATACGCAGTATTTT. Its protein is CASSQELGSSTDTQYF. The gene calls are TRBV4-2 and TRBJ2-3, with unresolved D. V was pared by 0 bases and J by 0 bases, with 10 bases between. CDR1 and CDR2 from the germline V gene are LGHNA and YNFKEQ. The CDR3 runs to 16 residues.

This clonotype appeared many times. The chain's CDR3 is CASSLSRQETQYF. The CDR3 DNA reads TGTGCCAGCAGTTTAAGCCGCCAAGAGACCCAGTACTTC. This chain joins TRBV27 and TRBJ2-5; D unclear. CDR3 length: 13 amino acids. Germline loops: CDR1 MNHEY, CDR2 SMNVEV (reference sequence). V shed 2 bases and J shed 1 base, with 5 bases lying between them.